Below, 16 T cell receptor beta chains from the same sample are listed, as sequenced in a study of tissue T cells after allogeneic stem cell transplantation. TCRdb's table, derived via immunoSEQ multiplex PCR, lists solely in-frame clones and lacks some. The table records roughly 1,400 clones, around four fifths of them present only once. The sample here was blood, taken at autopsy. These receptors all come from a male patient of 60 years or more with steroid-refractory graft-versus-host disease after an allogeneic stem cell transplant. The graft donor may have given rise to some T cells.

The V and J genes are TRBV27 and TRBJ2-7; 7 nucleotides line up with TRBD1. The CDR3 consists of 14 residues. Germline V CDR1 and CDR2: MNHEY, SMNVEV (reference sequence). V was clipped by 3 bases and J by 6 bases; unmatched bases: 8. CDR3 amino acids: CASSFSPTGREQYF. The CDR3, as DNA: TGTGCCAGCAGTTTCAGCCCGACAGGGCGCGAGCAGTACTTC.

CDR3 DNA: TGTGCCAGTAGTATTAATCCGGGGGCTAATGAAAAACTGTTTTTT. Translating it yields CASSINPGANEKLFF. This chain uses TRBV19 with TRBJ1-4, with a weak D call TRBD1 (5 bases). The CDR3 extends over 15 amino acids. The germline gives CDR1 LNHDA, CDR2 SQIVND (reference sequence). Trimming removed 3 bases from V and 3 bases from J, with 11 bases in between.

The chain uses TRBV25-1 and TRBJ1-3; D call uncertain. CDR1 MGHDK and CDR2 SYGVNS come from the germline V gene. The V and J ends lost 1 base and 2 bases respectively, with 12 bases between them. The CDR3 is made up of 16 amino acids. CDR3 sequence: CASSESGRLAGNTIYF. CDR3 bases: TGTGCCAGCAGTGAATCTGGCAGACTGGCTGGAAACACCATATATTTT.

V and J are TRBV5-1 and TRBJ1-4; TRBD1 is a possible D gene (6 bases). Deletions cut 4 bases from V and 7 bases from J, with 14 bases between. Germline lookup yields CDR1 SGHRS and CDR2 YFSETQ. The CDR3 loop spans 14 amino acids. The CDR3 is CASSTGGGGEKLFF. Written as DNA, the CDR3 is TGCGCCAGCAGCACTGGGGGCGGCGGTGAAAAACTGTTTTTT.

The J gene is TRBJ2-3, the V gene TRBV9, with a possible D match to TRBD2 (6 bases). The CDR3 has 16 amino acids. V shed 0 bases and J shed 2 bases, with 13 bases lying between them. Germline CDR1 SGDLS, CDR2 YYNGEE. CDR3 sequence: CASSVEGTHHTDTQYF. CDR3 bases: TGTGCCAGCAGCGTAGAGGGGACTCACCACACAGATACGCAGTATTTT.

The rearrangement links TRBV27 to TRBJ1-2, with D perhaps TRBD1 (5 bases). This CDR3 comprises 14 residues. The ends were cut back, 5 bases at V and 5 bases at J, with 15 bases in the middle. Germline V gives CDR1 MNHEY, CDR2 SMNVEV (reference sequence). The CDR3 protein is CASSPGRVGYGYTF. CDR3 nucleotides: TGTGCCAGCAGTCCAGGGAGAGTTGGGTATGGCTACACCTTC.

The chain combines TRBV24-1 with TRBJ1-5; weak D call: TRBD1 (5 bases). The V end was cut by 3 bases, the J end by 16 bases, with 21 bases between. The germline V gene has CDR1 KGHDR and CDR2 SFDVKD. The CDR3 runs to 14 residues. For the CDR3, the DNA is TGTGCCACCAGTGATCCCGGGGCCGCAGGAAAGTTACATTTT. Translating it yields CATSDPGAAGKLHF.

V usage is TRBV6-5 and J usage is TRBJ2-3; D is possibly TRBD2 (6 bases). Between the trimmed V and J ends, which lost 7 bases and 4 bases, there was a span of 12 bases. From germline, CDR1 is MNHEY and CDR2 SVGAGI. There are 13 residues in the CDR3. The chain's CDR3 is CASIGWGADTQYF. DNA of the CDR3: TGTGCCAGCATCGGCTGGGGGGCAGATACGCAGTATTTT.

This sequence joins TRBV19 and TRBJ1-1; D is uncertain. V was cut by 1 base and J by 5 bases, with 8 bases left in between. Looked up from germline, CDR1 is LNHDA and CDR2 is SQIVND (reference sequence). This CDR3 spans 13 amino acids. CDR3 in DNA: TGTGCCAGTAGTATAGGAACGGGAACTGAAGCTTTCTTT. Protein sequence: CASSIGTGTEAFF.

The chain carries TRBV4-2 and TRBJ2-3; tentatively, D is TRBD1 (7 bases). CDR1 LGHNA and CDR2 YNFKEQ come from the germline V gene. CDR3 length equals 17 residues. Trimming pared 0 bases from V and 3 bases from J, leaving 16 bases between. CDR3 DNA: TGTGCCAGCAGCCAAGATGTAGCAGGGGGGCGAACAGATACGCAGTATTTT. This codes for CASSQDVAGGRTDTQYF.

This chain joins TRBV6-5 and TRBJ1-2; 7 bases agree with TRBD1. Germline V gene sequence: CDR1 MNHEY, CDR2 SVGAGI. CDR3 size: 14 residues. With V trimmed by 2 bases and J by 6 bases, 6 bases remained unmatched. The CDR3 DNA is TGTGCCAGCAGTTACCTAGGGGGCGCGGATGGCTACACCTTC. It specifies CASSYLGGADGYTF.

The chain recombines TRBV6-5 with TRBJ1-5; unclear D gene. Germline V gene data show CDR1 as MNHEY and CDR2 as SVGAGI. V lost 0 bases and J lost 7, with 7 bases in between. CDR3 size: 13 residues. CDR3 in DNA: TGTGCCAGCAGTTACTCTCCGGGGCAGCCCCAGCATTTT. The encoded protein is CASSYSPGQPQHF.

V usage is TRBV27 and J usage is TRBJ1-1; 10 nucleotides line up with TRBD1. CDR3 length: 18 amino acids. V shed 3 bases, J shed 3 bases, and the junction held 13 bases outside the gene matches. CDR1 is MNHEY and CDR2 is SMNVEV in the germline V gene (reference sequence). The CDR3 reads CASSLRQGAIAPHTEAFF. The CDR3 DNA reads TGTGCCAGCAGTTTGAGACAGGGGGCGATCGCCCCCCACACTGAAGCTTTCTTT.

This chain links TRBV19 with TRBJ2-1; the D is unclear. This CDR3 has 14 residues. V dropped 3 bases and J dropped 1 base, with 7 bases sitting between them. In germline, CDR1 is LNHDA, CDR2 SQIVND (reference sequence). The CDR3: CASSMRLSYNEQFF. CDR3 nucleotides: TGTGCCAGTAGTATGCGGCTATCCTACAATGAGCAGTTCTTC.

The chain is built from TRBV7-2 and TRBJ2-6; D may be TRBD2 (5 bases). The CDR3 covers 15 residues. V was cut by 2 bases and J by 4 bases, with 9 bases left in between. CDR1 is SGHTA and CDR2 is FQGNSA in the germline V gene. CDR3 protein: CASSLRGRGANVLTF. For the CDR3, the DNA is TGTGCCAGCAGCTTACGAGGGCGGGGGGCCAACGTCCTGACTTTC. Looking up the rest from reference TRBV7-2 and TRBJ2-6 gives the full variable domain: GAGVSQSPSNKVTEKGKDVELRCDPISGHTALYWYRQSLGQGLEFLIYFQGNSAPDKSGLPSDRFSAERTGGSVSTLTIQRTQQEDSAVYLCASSLRGRGANVLTFGAGSRLTVL.

This clone came up a few times. The V gene is TRBV7-2, the J gene TRBJ1-6; D is ambiguous. Per the germline V gene, CDR1 is SGHTA and CDR2 is FQGNSA. V lost 4 bases and J 9 bases, leaving 10 bases between the germline ends. The CDR3 is made up of 13 amino acids. The CDR3 reads CASSSLYPSPLHF. Written as DNA, the CDR3 is TGTGCCAGCAGCTCCCTATACCCTTCACCCCTCCACTTT.